Each of the 11 T cell receptor beta chains below was sequenced from the same sample in a study of blood T cell repertoires in COVID-19. Assay: immunoSEQ multiplex PCR; the TCRdb copy retains only in-frame clones and omits some. The repertoire consists of roughly 230,000 clones, with approximately 85% occurring once and the leading ten covering 5.1%. Sequenced sample: peripheral blood. These receptors came from a man between 50 and 59 years old with COVID-19, enrolled during active disease.

The V call is TRBV7-2, the J call TRBJ2-3, with 10 bases that match TRBD2. The trim removed 1 base at V and 0 bases at J, leaving 7 bases unmatched. This CDR3 spans 18 amino acids. Looked up from germline, CDR1 is SGHTA and CDR2 is FQGNSA. CDR3: CASSLVGLAVPSTDTQYF. As DNA, the CDR3 is TGTGCCAGCAGCTTAGTAGGACTAGCGGTACCAAGCACAGATACGCAGTATTTT.

The rearrangement joins TRBV7-8 to TRBJ1-5, with a weak D call TRBD1 (6 bases). Trimming took off 2 bases at V and 8 bases at J, with 10 bases between the two ends. From germline, CDR1 is SGHVS and CDR2 FQNEAQ. CDR3 length: 13 residues. CDR3 bases: TGTGCCAGCAGCTTACAGGGGTATGAGCCCCAGCATTTT. It is translated as CASSLQGYEPQHF.

The rearrangement links TRBV10-3 to TRBJ1-6; TRBD1 matches at 7 bases. After removal of 6 bases from V and 10 bases from J, the junction contained 6 bases not matched to a gene. Per the germline V gene, CDR1 is ENHRY and CDR2 is SYGVKD. The CDR3 is 13 residues long. CDR3 sequence reads: CAIRGTVRSPLHF. The CDR3 nucleotides read TGTGCCATCAGGGGGACAGTACGATCACCCCTCCACTTT.

Here the CDR3 DNA reads TGTGCCAGCAGTTTGACAGACTATGGCTACACCTTC. Amino acids: CASSLTDYGYTF. This rearrangement joins TRBV28 to TRBJ1-2, with D possibly being TRBD1 (5 bases). The CDR3 length is 12 residues. Germline CDR1 reads MDHEN; CDR2 reads SYDVKM. Trimming took 3 bases from V and 3 from J, leaving 5 bases between them.

The chain is built from TRBV4-3 and TRBJ1-1; weak D call: TRBD1 (5 bases). Germline V CDR1 and CDR2: LGHNA, YSLEER. The CDR3 runs 16 residues. The V end lost 0 bases, the J end lost 4 bases, and 15 bases lay between the germline ends. The CDR3 protein is CASSQDWQGGGTEAFF. DNA of the CDR3: TGCGCCAGCAGCCAAGATTGGCAGGGCGGGGGCACTGAAGCTTTCTTT.

This clone was seen just once. The chain recombines TRBV9 with TRBJ2-3, with 7 bases lining up with TRBD1. The CDR3 spans 15 residues. CDR1 and CDR2 (germline): SGDLS, YYNGEE. Trimming at V came to 0 bases and at J to 3 bases, leaving 4 bases not matched to a gene. The CDR3 sequence is CASSVAGQETDTQYF. DNA for the CDR3: TGTGCCAGCAGCGTAGCAGGACAGGAAACAGATACGCAGTATTTT.

This clone was found once. The chain recombines TRBV7-9 with TRBJ1-3; possibly TRBD1 for D (5 bases). V was cut by 5 bases and J by 1 base, with 12 bases left in between. Germline loops: CDR1 SEHNR, CDR2 FQNEAQ (reference sequence). The CDR3 covers 15 residues. CDR3 nucleotides: TGTGCCAGCAGCCACACAGGCAATTCTGGAAACACCATATATTTT. Translated, it gives CASSHTGNSGNTIYF. The whole variable domain, remainder taken from reference TRBV7-9 and TRBJ1-3, is DTGVSQNPRHKITKRGQNVTFRCDPISEHNRLYWYRQTLGQGPEFLTYFQNEAQLEKSRLLSDRFSAERPKGSFSTLEIQRTEQGDSAMYLCASSHTGNSGNTIYFGEGSWLTVV.

The V and J genes are TRBV7-8 and TRBJ1-6; D uncertain. V was shortened by 1 base and J by 6 bases, with 4 bases between the two germline ends. CDR3 size: 13 residues. Germline CDR1 and CDR2: SGHVS and FQNEAQ. The CDR3 here is CASSLDGNSPLHF. In nucleotides, the CDR3 is TGTGCCAGCAGCTTAGACGGTAATTCACCCCTCCACTTT.

This sequence joins TRBV6-5 and TRBJ2-7, with 12 bases identical to TRBD2. Per the germline V gene, CDR1 is MNHEY and CDR2 is SVGAGI. The CDR3 spans 14 residues. J gave up 4 bases and V 5 bases, and 3 bases lay outside the gene matches. The CDR3 loop reads CASSQTSGGYEQYF. The CDR3 DNA reads TGTGCCAGCAGTCAGACTAGCGGGGGTTACGAGCAGTACTTC.

This rearrangement joins TRBV11-2 to TRBJ1-1, with 10 bases lining up with TRBD1. Trimming at V came to 0 bases and at J to 3 bases, leaving 13 bases not matched to a gene. The CDR3 extends over 19 amino acids. The V gene's germline CDR1 is SGHAT and CDR2 FQNNGV. The CDR3 coding sequence is TGTGCCAGCAGCTTAGAGCCCGACAGGGGGCCGGGTACGTACACTGAAGCTTTCTTT. This gives the protein CASSLEPDRGPGTYTEAFF.

This clone is a singleton in its sample. CDR3 nucleotides: TGTGCCAGCAGGAGGAGCGGGGGGCAAATCACAGATACGCAGTATTTT. Residues: CASRRSGGQITDTQYF. The rearrangement uses TRBV5-4 and TRBJ2-3; 9 bases map to TRBD2. V was pared by 5 bases and J by 2 bases, with 9 bases of the junction left unmatched. Germline V gene lookup returns CDR1 SGHNT and CDR2 YYREEE (reference sequence). The CDR3 runs to 16 residues.